The present T cell receptor (beta chain) was sequenced within a study of T-cell reconstitution after alpha-beta-depleted transplantation in children listed by TCRdb under 2016. Broadly, across the study: The study quantitatively tracked T-cell immune reconstitution after TCRalphabeta/CD19-depleted allogeneic hematopoietic cell transplantation in children using TCR repertoire profiling. Paper-wide results and their limitations: Over the following months the frequencies of hyperexpanded clones went down, and after one year T-cell counts and TCRbeta diversity were mostly credited to newly produced T cells. In some patients, the high TCRbeta diversity seen at day 60 was put down to recipient T cells and intrathymic progenitors that had survived conditioning. About two months after transplant, the apparently early recovery of alphabetaT-cell counts reportedly depended on just several hundred clones that had expanded rapidly and came from non-depleted graft cells.

Per the germline V gene, SGHTA is the CDR1 and FQGNSA is the CDR2. The CDR3 has 14 amino acids, counting the end cysteine and phenylalanine. Only the CDR3 portion is preserved as DNA: 42 bases, with reading frame beginning at the first base. The trim is 3 bases for V and 6 bases for J, with a gap of 15 bases between the germline ends. The treatment or condition label for this specimen denotes: allogeneic hematopoietic cell transplantation with graft depleted of TCRalphabeta T cells and CD19 B cells. TCRalphabeta/CD19-depleted allogeneic hematopoietic cell grafts were given to the transplant recipients, all of whom were children. This clonotype was detected many times. The antigen it recognizes is unknown. Per-base qualities were not stored, and no clone one base away is much larger. Libraries were made using PCR. Sequencing instrument: Illumina HiSeq 2500. TCR library preparation used molecular barcoding, with unique molecular identifiers applied to normalize quantification of the TCRbeta repertoire. Using fastp at Q25 and MiXCR, TCRdb reprocessed the public reads and kept productive beta chains. Rows with a matching CDR3 protein are joined into one entry that keeps the most common DNA and genes. This sample comprises hundreds of thousands of distinct CDR3 sequences, about 26% of them detected only once. The ten top clones hold 2.6% of the sample.

The sequencing used PBMCs, collected before TCRalphabeta/CD19-depleted stem cell transplant. The sequence was obtained from a girl aged 2 to 10 with Fanconi anemia, due to receive a stem cell transplant. The chain is made from TRBV7-2 and TRBJ2-7; D gene: possibly TRBD1, on 5 matching bases. The encoded CDR3 is CASSFSTTGSEQYF. The sequenced DNA is TGTGCCAGCAGCTTCTCAACTACAGGTTCCGAGCAGTACTTC.